This T cell receptor (beta chain) was obtained from a study of T-cell memory formation after mild COVID-19. TCRdb re-derived calls from the 5' RACE reads in MiXCR, one entry per CDR3 protein. The table includes under 300,000 distinct CDR3 sequences, 15% to 20% detected once. This clonotype was detected a few times. This CDR3 is 17 amino acids long. In germline, CDR1 is LGHDT, CDR2 YNNKEL (reference sequence). V was pared by 1 base and J by 1 base, with 14 bases between. This receptor was identified in a man aged 18 to 29 who had mild COVID-19 (a few samples of this study predate the infection). Cell type and time point are not known. Input material: PBMCs or a T cell subset sorted from them (not recorded which). This chain joins TRBV3-1 and TRBJ2-4; no clear D. The CDR3 DNA reads TGTGCCAGCAGCCAAGCGTTGTTGCTCACTGCCAAAAACATTCAGTACTTC. It specifies CASSQALLLTAKNIQYF.